This T cell receptor (beta chain) was obtained from a study of response to subunit inactivated influenza vaccine (dated by TCRdb to 2016 to 2019). Describing the broader study: Deep quantitative profiling of the T cell receptor repertoire was used in the study to follow responses to a trivalent subunit inactivated influenza vaccine.

This clonotype has more than one count but fewer than ten. No antigen is known for it. There are no base qualities to consult, and no much larger clone falls within one base. Receptor amplification or capture employed RT-PCR. The listed sequencing device is Illumina HiSeq 2500. TCRdb reworked the public reads: Q25 trimming with fastp, MiXCR clone assembly, productive beta chains retained. Each entry merges the rows of one CDR3 protein and shows their most common DNA and genes. For this sample there are 800,000 to 1,000,000 distinct CDR3 sequences; 21% appear just once. The top ten hold about a tenth of the sample. On the study overall, not on this receptor specifically: The authors suggested that each seasonal influenza vaccination may recruit only a limited number of new T cells.

V is reduced by 4 bases and J by 8 bases, leaving a spacing of 22 bases between them. The germline V gene supplies CDR1 SGDLS and CDR2 YYNGEE. The CDR3 covers 16 residues, taking in both the cysteine and the phenylalanine. CDR3 DNA is the only sequence kept; it has 48 bases, read in frame from the first base. The sample consisted of PBMCs from blood, taken 4 to 6 days after vaccination. The chain joins TRBV9 to TRBJ2-1; a tentative D match to TRBD2 spans 7 bases. The source of this sequence is a man in his fifties who received an inactivated influenza vaccine. Donor details come from another sample of the same person, matched by shared clones. The CDR3 here reads CASSPKWGGRMDEQFF. The nucleotides read TGTGCCAGCAGCCCGAAGTGGGGGGGGCGCATGGATGAGCAGTTCTTC.